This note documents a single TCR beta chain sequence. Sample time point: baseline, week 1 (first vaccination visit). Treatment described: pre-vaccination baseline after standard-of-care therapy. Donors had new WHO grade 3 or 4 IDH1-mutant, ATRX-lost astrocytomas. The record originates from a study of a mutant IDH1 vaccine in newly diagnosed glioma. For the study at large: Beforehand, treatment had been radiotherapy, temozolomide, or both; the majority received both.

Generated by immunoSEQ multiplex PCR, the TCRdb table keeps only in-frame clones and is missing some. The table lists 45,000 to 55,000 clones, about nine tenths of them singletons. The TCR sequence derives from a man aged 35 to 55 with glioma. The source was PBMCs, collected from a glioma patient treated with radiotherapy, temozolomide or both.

The chain's CDR3 is CASSGGTTTGPYGYTF. CDR3 DNA sequence: TGTGCCAGCAGTGGGGGTACAACGACAGGCCCCTATGGCTACACCTTC. V is TRBV25-1 and J is TRBJ1-2; possible D gene TRBD1, 6 bases. This CDR3 spans 16 amino acids. Germline assignment: CDR1 MGHDK and CDR2 SYGVNS. Trimming took off 4 bases at V and 4 bases at J, with 19 bases between the two ends.